This passage covers 29 T cell receptor beta chains from one sample sequenced in a study of T-cell memory formation after mild COVID-19. TCRdb itself ran the 5' RACE reads through MiXCR, one entry per CDR3 protein. Of 400,000 to 450,000 distinct CDR3 sequences detected, 15% to 20% appear once; the ten largest clones hold approximately 21%. The sample taken for sequencing was PBMCs or a T cell subset sorted from them (not recorded which). The receptors originated from a young man who had mild COVID-19 (a few samples of this study predate the infection). Cell type and time point are not known.

This clonotype has more than one count but fewer than ten. The chain combines TRBV5-1 with TRBJ2-2; possibly TRBD2 for D (6 bases). This CDR3 region has 16 residues. CDR1 SGHRS and CDR2 YFSETQ come from the germline V gene. V was shortened by 3 bases and J by 3 bases, with 15 bases between the two germline ends. This chain's CDR3 is CASSWVDSGDTGELFF. CDR3 DNA: TGCGCCAGCAGCTGGGTCGATAGCGGAGACACCGGGGAGCTGTTTTTT.

V gene TRBV20-1 combines with J gene TRBJ2-5; TRBD2 aligns across 11 bases. The CDR3 runs to 16 residues. The V and J ends lost 3 bases and 7 bases, in that order; junction bases with no gene match: 13. Germline CDR1 is DFQATT and CDR2 is SNEGSKA (reference sequence). The CDR3 region is CSARTITSGGRGTQYF. CDR3 coding DNA: TGCAGTGCTAGGACTATAACTAGCGGGGGACGCGGGACCCAGTACTTC.

This clonotype was detected only a few times. J is TRBJ2-3 and V is TRBV7-3; D is uncertain. This CDR3 region has 13 residues. Between the trimmed V and J ends, which lost 2 bases and 5 bases, there was a span of 8 bases. In germline, CDR1 is SGHTA, CDR2 FQGTGA. The CDR3: CASSLSFGDTQYF. The DNA of the CDR3 is TGTGCCAGCAGCTTATCGTTCGGAGATACGCAGTATTTT.

This clonotype was counted only a few times. This chain uses TRBV5-1 with TRBJ2-7; 9 positions match TRBD2. The CDR3 runs 14 residues. The germline V gene has CDR1 SGHRS and CDR2 YFSETQ. V lost 3 bases to trimming and J lost 3 bases; unmatched junction nucleotides: 4. In DNA form, the CDR3 reads TGCGCCAGCAGCTGGCGGGGGGGTTACTACGAGCAGTACTTC. It specifies CASSWRGGYYEQYF.

V gene TRBV4-1 combines with J gene TRBJ2-2; 9 bases are a match to TRBD2. The junction had 11 bases not matched to a gene; V was cut back by 2 bases and J by 7 bases. Germline V gene data show CDR1 as MGHRA and CDR2 as YSYEKL. The CDR3 has 17 residues. The CDR3 sequence: CASSQLAGGPRVGELFF. DNA of the CDR3: TGCGCCAGCAGCCAATTGGCGGGGGGGCCTCGGGTCGGGGAGCTGTTTTTT.

This clonotype was detected many times. The gene calls are TRBV10-3 and TRBJ1-2; the D gene is possibly TRBD1 (6 bases). The V end lost 6 bases, the J end lost 4 bases, and 12 bases lay between the germline ends. CDR1 is ENHRY and CDR2 is SYGVKD in the germline V gene. The CDR3 has 13 amino acids. CDR3 loop: CAIRHRDGYGYTF. The CDR3 region has the DNA TGTGCCATCAGGCACAGGGACGGCTATGGCTACACCTTC.

This clonotype appeared many times. The chain has TRBV12-3 or TRBV12-4 and TRBJ1-6, with a possible D match to TRBD1 (5 bases). The CDR3 is 16 amino acids. V was trimmed by 3 bases and J by 6 bases, leaving 15 bases between them. The CDR3 bases are TGTGCCAGCAGTTTGTACCCGGGGGGATTTAATTCACCCCTCCACTTT. This codes for CASSLYPGGFNSPLHF.

This chain connects TRBV5-4 to TRBJ2-3, with D tentatively TRBD1 or TRBD2 (7 bases each). V gave up 3 bases and J gave up 6 bases, with 17 bases separating them. The CDR3 length is 15 residues. CDR1 is SGHNT and CDR2 is YYREEE in the germline V gene (reference sequence). Here the CDR3 reads CASSSDWEGADTQYF. Written as DNA, the CDR3 is TGTGCCAGCAGCTCGGACTGGGAGGGGGCGGATACGCAGTATTTT.

This clonotype was counted a few times. For the CDR3, the DNA is TGCAGCGTTGGGGGACCTTTCTACGAGCAGTACTTC. Its protein product is CSVGGPFYEQYF. V and J are TRBV29-1 and TRBJ2-7, with D perhaps assigned TRBD1 or TRBD2 (5 bases each). The V end lost 4 bases, the J end lost 3 bases, and 10 bases lay between the germline ends. Germline CDR1 and CDR2: SQVTM and ANQGSEA. The CDR3 contains 12 residues.

This chain joins TRBV5-1 and TRBJ2-7; D is possibly TRBD2 (5 bases). CDR1 and CDR2 from the germline V gene are SGHRS and YFSETQ. There are 14 residues in the CDR3. V was clipped by 3 bases and J by 5 bases, with 15 bases between them. CDR3 coding DNA: TGCGCCAGCAGCTCGACCGGGGTTGAGGACGAGCAGTACGTC. Its translation: CASSSTGVEDEQYV.

This clonotype was observed many times. The chain couples TRBV12-3 or TRBV12-4 to TRBJ1-1; D is unresolved. This CDR3 has 12 amino acids. V was cut by 3 bases and J by 7 bases, with 9 bases left in between. The CDR3 bases are TGTGCCAGCAGTTTCCCCGGACTTGAAGCTTTCTTT. It specifies CASSFPGLEAFF.

This clonotype was recorded a few times. The J gene is TRBJ2-1, the V gene TRBV7-6; 7 bases fit TRBD2. V was pared by 7 bases and J by 4 bases, with 10 bases of the junction left unmatched. The CDR3 has 15 amino acids. Germline V lookup: CDR1 SGHVS, CDR2 FNYEAQ. The CDR3 coding sequence is TGTGCCAGCACCCTCGTGGGGGGGGGGTACAATGAGCAGTTCTTC. Its translation is CASTLVGGGYNEQFF.

This chain uses TRBV3-1 with TRBJ2-2; tentative D call: TRBD1 (6 bases). The CDR3 consists of 15 residues. V gave up 1 base and J gave up 2 bases, with 8 bases separating them. CDR1 and CDR2 from the germline V gene are LGHDT and YNNKEL (reference sequence). CDR3 DNA: TGTGCCAGCAGCCAAGCAGGGGCCAACACCGGGGAGCTGTTTTTT. Its translation: CASSQAGANTGELFF.

The genes are TRBV6-2 or TRBV6-3 and TRBJ1-5; tentative D call: TRBD1 (6 bases). CDR3 size: 15 residues. Germline assignment: CDR1 MNHEY and CDR2 SVGEGT. V lost 5 bases, J lost 3 bases, and 14 bases lay in between. CDR3 nucleotides: TGTGCCAGCAGTGGGCAGGGACACTTCAATCAGCCCCAGCATTTT. Encoded protein: CASSGQGHFNQPQHF.

In its sample, this clonotype was seen a few times. This chain links TRBV29-1 with TRBJ2-3, with 9 bases fitting TRBD2. Germline V lookup: CDR1 SQVTM, CDR2 ANQGSEA. Trimming removed 5 bases from V and 7 bases from J; junction bases left unmatched: 7. The CDR3 is 13 residues long. The CDR3 sequence: CSVHAGGENTQYF. The CDR3 DNA is TGCAGCGTTCACGCGGGGGGGGAAAATACGCAGTATTTT.

This clonotype came up a few times. This chain uses TRBV4-1 with TRBJ2-1, with 9 bases fitting TRBD1. V was clipped by 6 bases and J by 2 bases; unmatched bases: 5. Looked up from germline, CDR1 is MGHRA and CDR2 is YSYEKL. The CDR3 contains 15 residues. The CDR3 region is CASSYRDRAYNEQFF. DNA for the CDR3: TGCGCCAGCAGTTACCGGGACAGGGCCTACAATGAGCAGTTCTTC.

This clonotype was recorded at least ten times. V gene TRBV12-3 or TRBV12-4 combines with J gene TRBJ2-1; 11 bases match TRBD2. J lost 7 bases, V lost 8 bases, and 1 base had no gene match. This CDR3 is 12 amino acids long. CDR3 nucleotide sequence: TGTGCCAGCCGGACTAGCGGGAATGAGCAGTTCTTC. Translation gives CASRTSGNEQFF.

CDR3 in amino acids: CASSAAGTIYEQYF. The CDR3 DNA reads as TGTGCCAGCAGCGCTGCCGGGACGATCTACGAGCAGTACTTC. The chain joins TRBV7-8 to TRBJ2-7; D might be TRBD1 or TRBD2, each matching 5 bases. CDR1 and CDR2 (germline): SGHVS, FQNEAQ. This CDR3 is built from 14 residues. Trimming left V 5 bases short and J 3 bases short, with 14 bases between.

The genes are TRBV5-4 and TRBJ2-5, with a weak D call TRBD2 (5 bases). Germline lookup yields CDR1 SGHNT and CDR2 YYREEE (reference sequence). The CDR3 spans 13 residues. V was clipped by 10 bases and J by 1 base, with 14 bases between them. The DNA of the CDR3 is TGTGCCGCAACGACCGGAGGCCAAGAGACCCAGTACTTC. Residues: CAATTGGQETQYF.

This chain connects TRBV27 to TRBJ2-3; D gene ambiguous. In germline, CDR1 is MNHEY, CDR2 SMNVEV (reference sequence). The CDR3 length is 17 residues. Trimming removed 4 bases at V and 0 bases at J, with 17 bases between. CDR3 sequence: CASSSVQISSSTDTQYF. DNA of the CDR3: TGTGCCAGCAGTTCGGTTCAGATTTCCTCTAGCACAGATACGCAGTATTTT.

This clonotype appeared many times. V is TRBV7-9 and J is TRBJ2-1, with 10 positions matching TRBD2. This CDR3 is 14 amino acids long. Germline values: CDR1 SEHNR, CDR2 FQNEAQ (reference sequence). V trimming: 11 bases; J trimming: 6 bases; junction bases outside the gene matches: 10. The CDR3 nucleotides are TGTGCCGCCCGGGGGAGCGGGGGGGCCAATGAGCAGTTCTTC. It codes for CAARGSGGANEQFF.

In its sample, this clonotype was seen many times. V is TRBV7-9 and J is TRBJ1-6; D is undetermined. Per germline, CDR1 SEHNR and CDR2 FQNEAQ (reference sequence). This CDR3 contains 14 residues. With 1 base removed from V and 4 bases from J, the gap between germline ends came to 5 bases. The CDR3 DNA reads TGTGCCAGCAGCTTAGAACAATATAATTCACCCCTCCACTTT. It codes for CASSLEQYNSPLHF.

V and J are TRBV21-1 and TRBJ1-1; the table's D gene call, TRBD1, was not cross checked with the DNA. TRBV21-1 counts as a pseudogene. The CDR3 loop spans 15 amino acids. CDR3 sequence (DNA): TGTGCCAGCAGCCAGGGGTGTGACAGGTACACTGAAGCTTTCTTT. Translated: CASSQGCDRYTEAFF.

The chain recombines TRBV12-3 or TRBV12-4 with TRBJ2-2, with 8 bases aligning to TRBD1. The CDR3 extends over 19 amino acids. V lost 7 bases, J lost 0 bases, and 16 bases stayed unmatched. As DNA, the CDR3 is TGTGCCAGCATCCGAAGGGGGGACAGGCTAACCCCGAACACCGGGGAGCTGTTTTTT. Protein sequence: CASIRRGDRLTPNTGELFF.

This clonotype was detected a few times. The chain uses TRBV7-2 and TRBJ2-3, with D perhaps matching TRBD2 (5 bases). The CDR3 is 14 amino acids. V lost 2 bases and J lost 1, with 7 bases in between. In germline, CDR1 is SGHTA, CDR2 FQGNSA. The CDR3 DNA reads TGTGCCAGCAGCTTACGAGCGGGCACAGATACGCAGTATTTT. Its protein product is CASSLRAGTDTQYF. Combining the CDR3 with reference TRBV7-2 and TRBJ2-3 gives the whole variable domain GAGVSQSPSNKVTEKGKDVELRCDPISGHTALYWYRQSLGQGLEFLIYFQGNSAPDKSGLPSDRFSAERTGGSVSTLTIQRTQQEDSAVYLCASSLRAGTDTQYFGPGTRLTVL.

This clonotype came up many times. The chain is built from TRBV4-1 and TRBJ2-3; D call uncertain. Germline CDR1 MGHRA, CDR2 YSYEKL. The CDR3 is 15 residues long. The V and J ends lost 1 base and 5 bases respectively, with 13 bases between them. The CDR3 coding sequence is TGCGCCAGCAGCCAAGGAAGGGTCTTTCTAGATACGCAGTATTTT. Translating gives CASSQGRVFLDTQYF.

This clonotype was seen repeatedly, ten times or more. V and J are TRBV7-2 and TRBJ1-5; TRBD1 might be the D (5 bases). Looked up from germline, CDR1 is SGHTA and CDR2 is FQGNSA. The CDR3 runs to 13 residues. Trimming stripped 8 bases from V and 6 bases from J, with 14 bases between. DNA for the CDR3: TGTGCCAGCTCACCGGGGGGGGGTCAGCCCCAGCATTTT. This encodes CASSPGGGQPQHF.

This clonotype was counted a few times. The chain's CDR3 is CASSYPGAYQPQHF. In DNA, the CDR3 is TGTGCCAGCAGTTATCCAGGGGCCTATCAGCCCCAGCATTTT. The chain employs TRBV6-6 and TRBJ1-5; D might be TRBD1 (6 bases). The CDR3 sequence is 14 residues long. The germline V and J ends were trimmed by 3 bases and 5 bases, with 11 bases remaining between them. Germline CDR1 MNHNY, CDR2 SVGAGI (reference sequence).

The chain has TRBV4-1 and TRBJ1-5; 10 bases are shared with TRBD1. Losses at the gene ends were 8 bases for V and 0 bases for J; bases not matched to a gene: 7. In germline, CDR1 is MGHRA, CDR2 YSYEKL. This CDR3 is 16 amino acids long. The CDR3, as DNA: TGCGCCAGCGCCCGGACAGGGGGGCCTAGCAATCAGCCCCAGCATTTT. Protein product: CASARTGGPSNQPQHF.